The 2 T cell receptor beta chains in this list originate from one sample, sequenced in a study of T cell responses to AZD1222 COVID-19 vaccine. Clones were sequenced by immunoSEQ multiplex PCR, and TCRdb holds only the in-frame ones, with some missing. The top ten hold roughly 3.9% of the sample, which has more than 95,000 clones, around 92% seen once. Sequenced material: peripheral blood, taken on day 0 of AZD1222 vaccination. The source is an adult in good health.

There are a few counts of this clone. The rearrangement uses TRBV6-6 and TRBJ1-6; 9 nucleotides match TRBD1. Germline-derived CDR1 and CDR2 are MNHNY and SVGAGI (reference sequence). CDR3 length: 14 amino acids. V was clipped by 5 bases and J by 14 bases; unmatched bases: 10. The CDR3 DNA sequence: TGTGCCAGCAGTAACCGAGGAGACAGGGGGTCCCTCCACTTT. Encoded protein: CASSNRGDRGSLHF.

The chain couples TRBV5-4 to TRBJ2-2; 8 positions agree with TRBD1. CDR3 length: 14 amino acids. Germline V lookup: CDR1 SGHNT, CDR2 YYREEE (reference sequence). With V trimmed by 3 bases and J by 3 bases, 1 base remained unmatched. CDR3 sequence reads: CASSSGQDTGELFF. The CDR3 DNA is TGTGCCAGCAGCTCGGGACAGGACACCGGGGAGCTGTTTTTT.